This record looks at one TCR beta chain sequence and its context. The repertoire was sequenced with immunoSEQ multiplex PCR; TCRdb's copy has only in-frame clones and lacks some. Of more than 50,000 clones detected, roughly 90% appear once; the ten largest clones hold around 13%. The germline CDR1 and CDR2 sequences are SGHTA and FQGTGA. The CDR3 has 12 residues. V lost 8 bases and J 0 bases, leaving 6 bases between the germline ends. The sample is drawn from a study of OX40 agonist ivuxolimab in advanced cancers. This receptor was taken from an adult with an advanced solid tumor such as melanoma, head and neck, liver or kidney cancer. This sample comprised CD4+ or CD8+ T cells sorted from blood, obtained in a trial of the OX40 agonist ivuxolimab. The chain is built from TRBV7-3 and TRBJ2-3; D is possibly TRBD2 (6 bases). Here the CDR3 DNA reads TGTGCCAGCGGGGGGAGCACAGATACGCAGTATTTT. This translates into CASGGSTDTQYF.